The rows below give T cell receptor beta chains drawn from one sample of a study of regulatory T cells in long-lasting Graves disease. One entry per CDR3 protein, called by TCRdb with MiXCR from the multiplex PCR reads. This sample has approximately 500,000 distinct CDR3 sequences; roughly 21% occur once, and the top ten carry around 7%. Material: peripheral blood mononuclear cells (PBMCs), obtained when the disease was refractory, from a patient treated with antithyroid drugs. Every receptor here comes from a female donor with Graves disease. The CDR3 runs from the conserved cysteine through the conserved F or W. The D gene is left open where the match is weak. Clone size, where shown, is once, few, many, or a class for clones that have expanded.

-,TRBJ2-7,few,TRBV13,CASSGYRGTTYEQYF,TGTGCCAGCAGCGGTTATAGGGGGACCACCTACGAGCAGTACTTC
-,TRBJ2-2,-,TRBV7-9,CASNPAAEGEAGELFF,TGTGCCAGCAACCCGGCGGCTGAAGGGGAGGCCGGGGAGCTGTTTTTT
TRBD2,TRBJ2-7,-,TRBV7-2,CASSLAAGVRDEQYF,TGTGCCAGCAGCTTGGCAGCGGGGGTTCGGGACGAGCAGTACTTC
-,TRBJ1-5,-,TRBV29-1,CSVARDEGQPQHF,TGCAGCGTTGCACGGGACGAAGGTCAGCCCCAGCATTTT
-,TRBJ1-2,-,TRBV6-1,CASGDTNYGYTF,TGTGCCAGTGGCGATACCAACTATGGCTACACCTTC
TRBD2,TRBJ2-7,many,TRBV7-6,CASSPGTSGISEQYF,TGTGCCAGCAGCCCCGGGACTAGCGGCATTTCCGAGCAGTACTTC
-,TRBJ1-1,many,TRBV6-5,CASSYPGSGDTEAFF,TGTGCCAGCAGTTACCCCGGGTCCGGGGACACTGAAGCTTTCTTT
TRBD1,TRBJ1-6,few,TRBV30,CAWGRGYRSPLHF,TGTGCCTGGGGCAGGGGGTATCGTTCACCCCTCCACTTT
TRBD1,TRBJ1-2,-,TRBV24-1,CATSEPQGDDYGYTF,TGTGCCACCAGTGAACCACAGGGGGACGACTATGGCTACACCTTC
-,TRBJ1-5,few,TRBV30,CAWSGLQRQPQHF,TGTGCCTGGAGTGGCCTTCAGCGGCAGCCCCAGCATTTT
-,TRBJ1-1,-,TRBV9,CASSGGGQNTEAFF,TGTGCCAGCAGCGGGGGGGGACAGAACACTGAAGCTTTCTTT
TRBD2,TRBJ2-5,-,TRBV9,CASSVSQREQETQYF,TGTGCCAGCAGCGTTTCCCAGCGGGAGCAAGAGACCCAGTACTTC
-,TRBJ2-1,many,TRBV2,CASKGDLGHNEQFF,TGTGCCAGCAAGGGGGATTTGGGGCACAATGAGCAGTTCTTC
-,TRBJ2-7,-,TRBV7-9,CASSSRSGVSEQYF,TGTGCCAGCAGCTCCCGGTCGGGGGTTAGCGAGCAGTACTTC
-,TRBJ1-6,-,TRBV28,CASRPVQGLNNSPLHF,TGTGCCAGCAGACCTGTTCAGGGCTTGAATAATTCACCCCTCCACTTT
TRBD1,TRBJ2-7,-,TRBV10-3,CAISDRDRGSYEQYF,TGTGCCATCAGCGACCGGGACAGGGGGTCCTACGAGCAGTACTTC
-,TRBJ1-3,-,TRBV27,CASTSPETGSSGNTIYF,TGTGCCAGCACCTCCCCCGAAACGGGCAGCTCTGGAAACACCATATATTTT
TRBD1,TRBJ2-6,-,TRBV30,CAWASGTVLSGANVLTF,TGTGCCTGGGCGTCCGGGACAGTCCTCTCTGGGGCCAACGTCCTGACTTTC
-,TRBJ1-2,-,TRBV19,CASTWGGFYGYTF,TGTGCCAGTACCTGGGGGGGATTCTATGGCTACACCTTC
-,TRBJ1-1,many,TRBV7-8,CASLVRPNTEAFF,TGTGCCAGCCTGGTCCGACCCAACACTGAAGCTTTCTTT
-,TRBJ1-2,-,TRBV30,CAWSKTGYGYTF,TGTGCCTGGAGTAAGACAGGCTATGGCTACACCTTC
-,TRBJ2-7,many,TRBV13,CASSRERAYEQYF,TGTGCCAGCAGCCGTGAACGTGCCTACGAGCAGTACTTC
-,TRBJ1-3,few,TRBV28,CASSGVEGLNSGNTIYF,TGTGCCAGCAGTGGGGTCGAGGGACTGAACTCTGGAAACACCATATATTTT
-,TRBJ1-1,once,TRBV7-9,CASSLAPPREAFF,TGTGCCAGCAGCTTAGCCCCCCCCCGTGAAGCTTTCTTT
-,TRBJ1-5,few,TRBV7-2,CASSAGRHQPQHF,TGTGCCAGCAGCGCCGGGCGGCATCAGCCCCAGCATTTT
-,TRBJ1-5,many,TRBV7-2,CASSPVRGGRANQPQHF,TGTGCCAGCAGCCCTGTGCGGGGTGGCAGGGCCAATCAGCCCCAGCATTTT
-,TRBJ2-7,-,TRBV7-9,CASSSGPVGGEQYF,TGTGCCAGCAGCTCCGGGCCTGTGGGAGGCGAGCAGTACTTC
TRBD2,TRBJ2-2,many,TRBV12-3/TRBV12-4,CASTGAGGNTGELFF,TGTGCGAGTACGGGGGCGGGAGGGAACACCGGGGAGCTGTTTTTT
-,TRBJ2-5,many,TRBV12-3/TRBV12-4,CASSLMRGVGEAQYF,TGTGCCAGCAGTCTAATGCGGGGAGTGGGTGAGGCCCAGTACTTC